The 26 T cell receptor beta chains presented below share a single source sample, sequenced in a study of blood T cells in healthy people across ages (dated by TCRdb to 2015 to 2017). The library was obtained by 5' RACE. Reads for this sample came from an Illumina HiSeq 2500. The second PCR ran for roughly 7 to 12 cycles and used a J-beta primer mix along with a sample-barcoded 5' primer. TCRdb applied fastp at Q25 and MiXCR to the public reads, then kept only in-frame beta chains. Each CDR3 protein gets just one entry, which takes the most common genes and DNA from the rows behind it. For this sample there are 650,000 to 800,000 distinct CDR3 sequences; approximately 52% appear just once. Together, the top ten hold around an eighth of the sample. The material sequenced was blood. The receptors stem from a woman of 80 years or more in good health.

This sequence joins TRBV20-1 and TRBJ2-5; D might be TRBD1 or TRBD2, each matching 5 bases. CDR3 length: 10 residues. Germline V gene sequence: CDR1 DFQATT, CDR2 SNEGSKA (reference sequence). V lost 2 bases, J lost 12 bases, and 10 bases lay in between. The DNA of the CDR3 is TGCAGTGCTAGAAAGGGGCGGGAGTACTTC. This sequence encodes CSARKGREYF.

The chain employs TRBV19 and TRBJ1-5; no clear D gene. Trimming removed 3 bases at V and 6 bases at J, with 12 bases between. Germline V gene data show CDR1 as LNHDA and CDR2 as SQIVND (reference sequence). This CDR3 has 14 amino acids. The CDR3 here is CASSIAPKRQPQHF. The CDR3 bases are TGTGCCAGTAGTATCGCCCCGAAGCGTCAGCCCCAGCATTTT.

The chain employs TRBV2 and TRBJ2-2, with a tentative D call TRBD2 (6 bases). The CDR3 totals 15 residues. Germline loops: CDR1 SNHLY, CDR2 FYNNEI. V lost 5 bases and J lost 3, with 13 bases in between. The CDR3 nucleotides read TGTGCCAGCAGTCTCCTCCGGGAGCACACCGGGGAGCTGTTTTTT. Residues: CASSLLREHTGELFF. Full variable domain (remainder filled in from reference TRBV2 and TRBJ2-2): EPEVTQTPSHQVTQMGQEVILRCVPISNHLYFYWYRQILGQKVEFLVSFYNNEISEKSEIFDDQFSVERPDGSNFTLKIRSTKLEDSAMYFCASSLLREHTGELFFGEGSRLTVL.

A few counts support this clonotype. The chain has TRBV9 and TRBJ1-1; D might be TRBD1 (5 bases). V gave up 3 bases and J gave up 6 bases, with 9 bases separating them. The CDR3 totals 12 residues. Germline V lookup: CDR1 SGDLS, CDR2 YYNGEE. CDR3 sequence (DNA): TGTGCCAGCAGCGCCAGGGATTCTGAAGCTTTCTTT. It encodes CASSARDSEAFF.

The CDR3 loop reads CSARQPQGAERTEAFF. CDR3 sequence (DNA): TGCAGTGCTCGACAACCACAGGGGGCCGAGAGGACTGAAGCTTTCTTT. The V and J genes are TRBV20-1 and TRBJ1-1, with 9 bases matching TRBD1. J lost 5 bases, V lost 5 bases, and 15 bases had no gene match. Germline CDR1 and CDR2: DFQATT and SNEGSKA (reference sequence). This CDR3 comprises 16 residues.

The gene calls are TRBV3-1 and TRBJ1-2; 9 bases are shared with TRBD1. The CDR3 consists of 16 residues. Germline-derived CDR1 and CDR2 are LGHDT and YNNKEL (reference sequence). V lost 3 bases, J lost 2 bases, and 7 bases stayed unmatched. The CDR3 DNA reads as TGTGCCAGCAGCCACGCTATAGGACAGGGGAACTATGGCTACACCTTC. Translation: CASSHAIGQGNYGYTF.

Ten or more counts support this clonotype. This chain links TRBV20-1 with TRBJ2-7, with a tentative D call TRBD2 (5 bases). This CDR3 contains 15 residues. V dropped 0 bases and J dropped 1 base, with 13 bases sitting between them. The V gene's germline CDR1 is DFQATT and CDR2 SNEGSKA (reference sequence). CDR3 residues: CSARDPGSRSYEQYF. The CDR3 DNA reads TGCAGTGCTAGAGATCCGGGAAGCAGATCCTACGAGCAGTACTTC.

This chain links TRBV4-2 with TRBJ2-3; TRBD2 matches at 10 bases. The length of the CDR3 is 16 residues. The V gene end was trimmed by 4 bases and the J gene end by 6 bases; junction bases not matched to a gene: 10. Germline V lookup: CDR1 LGHNA, CDR2 YNFKEQ. The CDR3 loop reads CASSLPSGGARDTQYF. The CDR3 nucleotides read TGTGCCAGCAGCCTACCAAGCGGGGGGGCCAGGGATACGCAGTATTTT.

The chain carries TRBV10-3 and TRBJ2-5; no reliable D call. Germline V gene lookup returns CDR1 ENHRY and CDR2 SYGVKD. This CDR3 is built from 14 residues. Trimming removed 0 bases from V and 5 bases from J, with 10 bases in between. CDR3 DNA: TGTGCCATCAGTGAGTCGCCTAGAGGCGAGACCCAGTACTTC. This gives the protein CAISESPRGETQYF.

This clonotype has a handful of counts. This rearrangement joins TRBV12-5 to TRBJ2-1, with TRBD2 as a possible D gene (6 bases). The CDR3 is made up of 13 amino acids. Per the germline V gene, CDR1 is LGHNT and CDR2 is FRNRAP. With 1 base removed from V and 7 bases from J, the gap between germline ends came to 8 bases. DNA of the CDR3: TGTGCTAGTGGTTTGGGGGGGACTAATGAGCAGTTCTTC. Amino acid sequence: CASGLGGTNEQFF.

This clonotype occurred once. The gene calls are TRBV20-1 and TRBJ1-6; D ambiguous. The germline V and J ends were trimmed by 0 bases and 6 bases, with 15 bases remaining between them. From germline, CDR1 is DFQATT and CDR2 SNEGSKA (reference sequence). This CDR3 spans 16 amino acids. The CDR3 nucleotides are TGCAGTGCTAGAGATTTGACCTCAGGATCTAATTCACCCCTCCACTTT. This translates into CSARDLTSGSNSPLHF.

The chain uses TRBV29-1 and TRBJ2-4, with D perhaps matching TRBD1 (5 bases). The J call may be in error: the DNA end matches TRBJ2-5 better. The CDR3 is made up of 14 amino acids. Germline loops: CDR1 SQVTM, CDR2 ANQGSEA. The CDR3, as DNA: TGCAGCGTTGAAGATGGCACAGGACAAGAGACCCAGTACTTC. It encodes CSVEDGTGQETQYF.

About this clonotype: Compared with germline, one end of the junction differs, possibly owing to a read error. The CDR3 loop reads CASSLAGGPLYF. The CDR3 nucleotides are TGTGCCAGCAGCTTAGCGGGAGGGCCTTTGTACTTC. V is TRBV12-3 or TRBV12-4 and J is TRBJ2-4; 11 nucleotides line up with TRBD2. The CDR3 sequence is 12 residues long.

This chain uses TRBV15 with TRBJ2-5; maybe TRBD2 (5 bases). The DNA matches TRBJ2-7 better at its end, which makes the J call doubtful. The germline gives CDR1 LNHNV, CDR2 YYDKDF (reference sequence). This CDR3 has 14 amino acids. CDR3 protein: CATSRDRGQNEQYF. The CDR3 DNA reads TGTGCCACCAGCAGAGATCGAGGGCAAAACGAGCAGTACTTC.

The table lists this clonotype with a count of one. This chain links TRBV29-1 with TRBJ2-7; TRBD2 matches 10 bases. V gave up 8 bases and J gave up 7 bases; unmatched junction bases: 23. CDR3 size: 17 residues. Germline loops: CDR1 SQVTM, CDR2 ANQGSEA. The CDR3 spells CSFRRSMVAGGDNEQYF. CDR3 sequence (DNA): TGCAGCTTCAGAAGGAGTATGGTAGCGGGGGGCGACAATGAGCAGTACTTC.

About this clonotype itself: This may be a read error, as it is one base from a much larger clone. The chain links TRBV9 to TRBJ2-4, with D tentatively TRBD2 (7 bases). This CDR3 region has 14 residues. Germline CDR1 reads SGDLS; CDR2 reads YYNGEE. The CDR3 here is CASSVGGAKNIQHF. CDR3 coding DNA: TGTGCCAGCAGCGTGGGGGGGGCCAAAAACATTCAGCACTTC.

V is TRBV5-1 and J is TRBJ2-1; D is unresolved. The CDR3 is 16 amino acids. Trimming stripped 3 bases from V and 6 bases from J, with 19 bases between. Germline CDR1 SGHRS, CDR2 YFSETQ. The DNA for the CDR3 is TGCGCCAGCAGCTCTCTGGCACTCCGTAGCCTCAATGAGCAGTTCTTC. Protein sequence: CASSSLALRSLNEQFF.

This clonotype occurred many times. V gene TRBV29-1 combines with J gene TRBJ2-7; D remains unclear. The CDR3 totals 13 residues. In germline, CDR1 is SQVTM, CDR2 ANQGSEA. Trimming removed 2 bases from V and 3 bases from J, with 11 bases in between. The CDR3 bases are TGCAGCGTTGAACTGCCGACCCTCTACGAGCAGTACTTC. Its protein product is CSVELPTLYEQYF.

This clonotype has a handful of counts. V gene TRBV27 combines with J gene TRBJ1-2, with D unclear. Trimming left V 8 bases short and J 0 bases short, with 16 bases between. CDR1 is MNHEY and CDR2 is SMNVEV in the germline V gene (reference sequence). CDR3 length equals 15 residues. The CDR3 DNA reads as TGTGCCAGCTTCTCCCCCGGTCAGACTAACTATGGCTACACCTTC. It codes for CASFSPGQTNYGYTF.

The chain is built from TRBV20-1 and TRBJ2-5; perhaps TRBD1 as D (6 bases). The V and J ends lost 5 bases and 3 bases respectively, with 13 bases between them. The V gene's germline CDR1 is DFQATT and CDR2 SNEGSKA (reference sequence). The CDR3 runs to 13 residues. The CDR3 loop reads CSARDTQEETQYF. CDR3 nucleotides: TGCAGTGCTCGGGACACTCAAGAAGAGACCCAGTACTTC.

The chain couples TRBV6-6 to TRBJ1-6; D call uncertain. This CDR3 has 13 amino acids. V was pared by 5 bases and J by 4 bases, with 6 bases between. Germline V CDR1 and CDR2: MNHNY, SVGAGI (reference sequence). CDR3 coding DNA: TGTGCCAGCAGTCCGGGGTATAATTCACCCCTCCACTTT. Residues: CASSPGYNSPLHF.

This clonotype was observed a handful of times. This rearrangement joins TRBV20-1 to TRBJ2-2, with a possible D match to TRBD1 (7 bases). This CDR3 region has 14 residues. Per germline, CDR1 DFQATT and CDR2 SNEGSKA (reference sequence). The V gene lost 5 bases and the J gene lost 7 bases, with 17 bases spanning the gap. CDR3 nucleotides: TGCAGTGCTCCCTCAGGGCAGGGGGGCGGGGAGCTGTTTTTT. Its translation: CSAPSGQGGGELFF.

The chain recombines TRBV20-1 with TRBJ2-7, with a possible D match to TRBD1 (5 bases). The CDR3 is 14 amino acids. In germline, CDR1 is DFQATT, CDR2 SNEGSKA (reference sequence). Trimming removed 6 bases at V and 1 base at J, with 16 bases between. This CDR3 reads CSAPLGQGSYEQYF. In nucleotides, the CDR3 is TGCAGTGCCCCCCTAGGGCAGGGATCCTACGAGCAGTACTTC.

Only a few counts were recorded for this clonotype. The chain has TRBV5-1 and TRBJ2-3; perhaps TRBD2 as D (5 bases). V shed 4 bases and J shed 7 bases, with 16 bases lying between them. The CDR3 runs 14 residues. In germline, CDR1 is SGHRS, CDR2 YFSETQ. CDR3 in amino acids: CASSIDPGSNTQYF. As DNA, the CDR3 is TGCGCCAGCAGCATTGATCCGGGATCGAATACGCAGTATTTT.

This clonotype was observed a single time. This sequence joins TRBV24-1 and TRBJ2-6, with D possibly being TRBD1 (6 bases). The V gene lost 8 bases and the J gene lost 9 bases, with 13 bases spanning the gap. From germline, CDR1 is KGHDR and CDR2 SFDVKD. CDR3 length: 13 residues. CDR3 nucleotide sequence: TGTGCCACCATAGGTAGGACAGACAACGTCCTGACTTTC. Protein: CATIGRTDNVLTF.

A remark on this clonotype: A much larger clone lies one base from this, so it may be a read error. The V call is TRBV20-1, the J call TRBJ2-5; D gene unclear. The end of the DNA is better explained by TRBJ2-7, so the J call may be wrong. Germline lookup yields CDR1 DFQATT and CDR2 SNEGSKA (reference sequence). This CDR3 has 13 amino acids. The CDR3 coding sequence is TGCAGGGCTAGATTGTACGGCCGATACGAGCAGTACTTC. Its translation is CRARLYGRYEQYF.